These T cell receptor beta chains were read from a single sample in a study of OX40 agonist ivuxolimab in advanced cancers. Profiled with immunoSEQ multiplex PCR; TCRdb holds only in-frame clones, not every one. Of tens of thousands of clones listed, about 83% are singletons. Sample: CD4+ or CD8+ T cells sorted from blood, taken in a trial of the OX40 agonist ivuxolimab. These receptors all stem from an adult with an advanced solid tumor such as melanoma, head and neck, liver or kidney cancer. Each CDR3 is given without its conserved first and last residue. Each record gives: V gene, clone size, D gene, J gene, CDR3 protein. The D gene is left open where the match is weak. The size entry is marked missing in some rows and otherwise reads once, few, many or a size class.

>TRBV10-3|NA|NA|TRBJ1-2
AIRLTEDYGYT
>TRBV7-9|once|NA|TRBJ2-1
ASSLAGSSYNEQF
>TRBV7-9|NA|TRBD2|TRBJ2-1
ASSARTSGGNEQF
>TRBV19|NA|NA|TRBJ1-4
ASSSRDEKLF
>TRBV4-2|NA|NA|TRBJ1-3
ASSQDWVSSGNTIY
>TRBV29-1|NA|NA|TRBJ2-2
SVVSGELF
>TRBV9|NA|TRBD2|TRBJ2-1
ASSVSSGGASSYNEQF
>TRBV13|NA|NA|TRBJ1-2
ASSLDGGAASYGYT
>TRBV7-9|NA|TRBD1|TRBJ2-5
ASSLVQGARETQY
>TRBV6-1|NA|NA|TRBJ2-1
ASSVGTGRVRL
>TRBV7-9|once|NA|TRBJ2-2
ASSLGELF
>TRBV7-8|NA|TRBD2|TRBJ2-7
ASSPFGEGSYEQY
>TRBV10-3|NA|NA|TRBJ2-7
AIRPGDTYEQY
>TRBV27|NA|TRBD1|TRBJ1-1
ASSARQGRDTEAF
>TRBV4-1|NA|TRBD1|TRBJ1-6
ASSPYPRDRYNSPLH
>TRBV2|NA|NA|TRBJ1-1
ASPGGRVTEAF
>TRBV25-1|NA|NA|TRBJ1-1
ASSGTGAF
>TRBV6-5|NA|NA|TRBJ2-7
ASSYAVGAYEQY
>TRBV9|NA|TRBD2|TRBJ2-3
ASRDTSGGHHATDTQY
>TRBV9|NA|NA|TRBJ2-1
ASSIRTVNNEQF
>TRBV9|NA|NA|TRBJ2-5
ASSVYSSQETQY
>TRBV9|NA|TRBD2|TRBJ2-3
ASSVGREVRADTQY
>TRBV7-6|once|NA|TRBJ2-7
ASSLASGPNYEQY
>TRBV13|NA|NA|TRBJ2-6
ASSLRISGANVLT
>TRBV27|NA|NA|TRBJ2-7
ASSLNPALGSYEQY
>TRBV27|NA|NA|TRBJ1-6
ASSLEWRDGSPLH